The 20 T cell receptor beta chains below come from one sample, sequenced in a study of T cells in Graves' hyperthyroidism and ophthalmopathy. Template material for amplifying TCR beta CDR3 regions consisted of RNA transcripts. The HTBI primer set served for first-round RT-PCR of the TCR CDR3. TCRdb re-derived calls from the multiplex PCR reads in MiXCR, one entry per CDR3 protein. The data show 730,000 or so distinct CDR3 sequences, roughly 20% seen once. The sample was blood. All receptors derive from a woman between 50 and 59 years old with Graves' hyperthyroidism that later progressed to Graves' ophthalmopathy.

V usage is TRBV24-1 and J usage is TRBJ2-5, with TRBD2 matching over 12 bases. Germline CDR1 KGHDR, CDR2 SFDVKD. The CDR3 has 16 residues. V shed 3 bases and J 2 bases; nucleotides not matched to a gene: 3. The CDR3 sequence is CATSDGLAGIQETQYF. DNA for the CDR3: TGTGCCACCAGTGATGGACTAGCGGGGATACAAGAGACCCAGTACTTC.

This clonotype was picked up many times. The chain links TRBV20-1 to TRBJ2-7, with TRBD2 matching 9 bases. The ends lost 1 base at V and 5 bases at J; junction bases unmatched: 15. The CDR3 contains 17 residues. CDR1 is DFQATT, CDR2 SNEGSKA, per germline (reference sequence). Here the CDR3 reads CSARALFGGGARNEQYF. The CDR3 region has the DNA TGCAGTGCTAGAGCGCTGTTTGGCGGGGGGGCGAGAAACGAGCAGTACTTC.

There are a few counts of this clonotype. The chain recombines TRBV5-1 with TRBJ1-2; D is unclear. There are 13 residues in the CDR3. Germline V gives CDR1 SGHRS, CDR2 YFSETQ. With 0 bases removed from V and 4 bases from J, the gap between germline ends came to 7 bases. The CDR3 spells CASSLGPGYGYTF. CDR3 sequence (DNA): TGCGCCAGCAGCTTGGGGCCAGGCTATGGCTACACCTTC. The full variable domain, its missing parts supplied by reference TRBV5-1 and TRBJ1-2, is KAGVTQTPRYLIKTRGQQVTLSCSPISGHRSVSWYQQTPGQGLQFLFEYFSETQRNKGNFPGRFSGRQFSNSRSEMNVSTLELGDSALYLCASSLGPGYGYTFGSGTRLTVV.

The chain has TRBV7-9 and TRBJ2-3; D is possibly TRBD1 (5 bases). Germline V gene sequence: CDR1 SEHNR, CDR2 FQNEAQ (reference sequence). CDR3 size: 12 residues. Trimming shortened V by 5 bases and J by 3 bases, and 6 bases separated the two germline ends. CDR3: CASSRQTDTQYF. The DNA for the CDR3 is TGTGCCAGCAGCCGACAGACAGATACGCAGTATTTT.

Regarding this clonotype: A much larger clone sits a single nucleotide away, making a read error possible. This rearrangement joins TRBV12-3 or TRBV12-4 to TRBJ1-4; 9 bases are a match to TRBD1. The CDR3 is 18 amino acids. Written as DNA, the CDR3 is TGTGCCAACAGTCCAAATTCCGGGACAGGGAGACCTAATGAAAAACTGTTTTTT. It specifies CANSPNSGTGRPNEKLFF.

This clonotype was observed a handful of times. V usage is TRBV7-6 and J usage is TRBJ2-7, with 11 bases matching TRBD2. Germline V CDR1 and CDR2: SGHVS, FNYEAQ. This CDR3 contains 15 residues. J was trimmed by 4 bases and V by 1 base; bases with no gene match: 3. The CDR3 bases are TGTGCCAGCAGCTTAGGGGGACTAGCGGATTACGAGCAGTACTTC. It codes for CASSLGGLADYEQYF.

The rearrangement links TRBV19 to TRBJ1-5; D is perhaps TRBD1 (5 bases). Trimming cost V 4 bases and J 10 bases, with 20 bases left between them. CDR1 LNHDA and CDR2 SQIVND come from the germline V gene (reference sequence). The CDR3 runs 15 residues. For the CDR3, the DNA is TGTGCCAGTAGTACCCCGTCGGGGCAGAATGAACCCCAGCATTTT. Amino acid sequence: CASSTPSGQNEPQHF.

This clonotype was detected ten times or more. The rearrangement joins TRBV7-3 to TRBJ1-6; no reliable D call. The germline gives CDR1 SGHTA, CDR2 FQGTGA. This CDR3 comprises 15 residues. Deletions cut 6 bases from V and 7 bases from J, with 16 bases between. CDR3: CASSLEGLGNSPLHF. As DNA, the CDR3 is TGTGCCAGCAGTTTAGAGGGTTTGGGGAATTCACCCCTCCACTTT.

The table lists this clonotype with many counts. The chain combines TRBV16 with TRBJ1-1; the match to TRBD1 covers 9 bases. The CDR3 length is 14 residues. CDR1 is KGHSY and CDR2 is FQNENV in the germline V gene. With V trimmed by 11 bases and J by 1 base, 8 bases remained unmatched. The CDR3: CAVRDRVSNTEAFF. The CDR3 DNA reads as TGTGCCGTAAGGGACAGGGTTTCGAACACTGAAGCTTTCTTT.

The V and J genes are TRBV3-1 and TRBJ2-1, with 15 bases matching TRBD2. V was clipped by 9 bases and J by 2 bases; unmatched bases: 11. Germline V lookup: CDR1 LGHDT, CDR2 YNNKEL (reference sequence). The CDR3 runs to 18 residues. CDR3: CASTRTSGGATAYNEQFF. CDR3 DNA sequence: TGTGCCAGTACACGGACTAGCGGGGGGGCAACGGCCTACAATGAGCAGTTCTTC.

The chain joins TRBV6-9 to TRBJ1-1, with a tentative D call TRBD1 (5 bases). CDR3 length: 15 residues. V was shortened by 3 bases and J by 1 base, with 12 bases between the two germline ends. Germline loops: CDR1 MNHGY, CDR2 SVAAGI. The CDR3 sequence: CASSYQWDGNTEAFF. CDR3 nucleotides: TGTGCCAGCAGTTACCAGTGGGACGGGAACACTGAAGCTTTCTTT.

This clonotype was detected many times. V usage is TRBV15 and J usage is TRBJ1-1; the D gene is possibly TRBD1 (5 bases). This CDR3 region has 15 residues. Germline V lookup: CDR1 LNHNV, CDR2 YYDKDF (reference sequence). V was cut by 1 base and J by 5 bases, with 14 bases left in between. This CDR3 is CATSRVRQGGTEAFF. The CDR3 DNA reads as TGTGCCACCAGCAGAGTCCGGCAGGGAGGTACTGAAGCTTTCTTT.

This rearrangement joins TRBV7-2 to TRBJ2-5, with D unclear. The V gene's germline CDR1 is SGHTA and CDR2 FQGNSA. The CDR3 has 15 residues. V shed 5 bases and J shed 5 bases, with 18 bases lying between them. The CDR3, as DNA: TGTGCCAGCAGCGTACGCGGAGTAGTCGGGGAGACCCAGTACTTC. Its translation: CASSVRGVVGETQYF.

In its sample, this clonotype was seen many times. This chain's CDR3 is CASSEGLITDTQYF. CDR3 nucleotides: TGTGCCAGCAGTGAGGGGCTCATCACAGATACGCAGTATTTT. The chain uses TRBV2 and TRBJ2-3, with D maybe TRBD1 (5 bases). The CDR3 covers 14 residues. Germline lookup yields CDR1 SNHLY and CDR2 FYNNEI. V was clipped by 3 bases and J by 2 bases, with 9 bases between them.

This clonotype was seen a few times. The gene calls are TRBV6-5 and TRBJ1-5; D is perhaps TRBD1 (5 bases). Trimming took 0 bases from V and 3 from J, leaving 12 bases between them. Germline V lookup: CDR1 MNHEY, CDR2 SVGAGI. CDR3 length: 16 residues. The CDR3 coding sequence is TGTGCCAGCAGTTACTCCCACCTCAGGGACAATCAGCCCCAGCATTTT. Protein: CASSYSHLRDNQPQHF.

The chain combines TRBV5-4 with TRBJ2-5; D unclear. This CDR3 is 13 amino acids long. The germline V and J ends were trimmed by 3 bases and 5 bases, with 11 bases remaining between them. Germline V gene lookup returns CDR1 SGHNT and CDR2 YYREEE (reference sequence). The CDR3 DNA reads TGTGCCAGCAGCTCGGACGGGCGGGAGACCCAGTACTTC. It codes for CASSSDGRETQYF. The full variable domain, rest sourced from reference TRBV5-4 and TRBJ2-5, is ETGVTQSPTHLIKTRGQQVTLRCSSQSGHNTVSWYQQALGQGPQFIFQYYREEENGRGNFPPRFSGLQFPNYSSELNVNALELDDSALYLCASSSDGRETQYFGPGTRLLVL.

The rearrangement uses TRBV20-1 and TRBJ1-3; D remains unclear. V dropped 2 bases and J dropped 2 bases, with 7 bases sitting between them. This CDR3 contains 13 residues. Germline V gene lookup returns CDR1 DFQATT and CDR2 SNEGSKA (reference sequence). The DNA for the CDR3 is TGCAGTGCTAGATTGGGGACTGGAAACACCATATATTTT. Translating it yields CSARLGTGNTIYF.

This clonotype was observed many times. V gene TRBV20-1 combines with J gene TRBJ1-1; D is perhaps TRBD1 (5 bases). Germline CDR1 is DFQATT and CDR2 is SNEGSKA (reference sequence). Trimming left V 5 bases short and J 0 bases short, with 10 bases between. The CDR3 length is 13 residues. The CDR3 loop reads CSAPWGMNTEAFF. The CDR3 DNA sequence: TGCAGTGCTCCCTGGGGGATGAACACTGAAGCTTTCTTT.

The chain links TRBV6-5 to TRBJ1-5, with D tentatively TRBD1 (6 bases). V dropped 2 bases and J dropped 0 bases, with 17 bases sitting between them. The CDR3 runs to 18 residues. CDR1 MNHEY and CDR2 SVGAGI come from the germline V gene. The CDR3 protein is CASSYPNNDRYSNQPQHF. The CDR3 region has the DNA TGTGCCAGCAGTTACCCAAATAACGACAGGTATAGCAATCAGCCCCAGCATTTT.

The chain combines TRBV27 with TRBJ1-1, with 9 bases lining up with TRBD1. J lost 1 base, V lost 4 bases, and 4 bases had no gene match. Germline V CDR1 and CDR2: MNHEY, SMNVEV (reference sequence). The CDR3 is 15 residues long. CDR3: CASSSPTGGNTEAFF. The CDR3 bases are TGTGCCAGCAGTTCCCCGACAGGGGGGAACACTGAAGCTTTCTTT.